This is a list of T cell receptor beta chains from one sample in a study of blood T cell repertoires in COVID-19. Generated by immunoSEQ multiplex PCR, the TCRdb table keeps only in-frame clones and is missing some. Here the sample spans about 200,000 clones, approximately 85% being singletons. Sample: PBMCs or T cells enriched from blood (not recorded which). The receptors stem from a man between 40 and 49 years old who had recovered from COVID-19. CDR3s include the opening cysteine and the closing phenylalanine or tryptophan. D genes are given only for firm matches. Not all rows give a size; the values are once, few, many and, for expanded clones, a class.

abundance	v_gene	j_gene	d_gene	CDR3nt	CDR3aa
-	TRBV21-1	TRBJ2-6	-	TGTGCCAGCAGCAAAAGGGGAAGTAGTGGGGCCAACGTCCTGACTTTC	CASSKRGSSGANVLTF
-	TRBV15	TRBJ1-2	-	TGTGCCACCAGCAGAGATCTGCAGGGGTACAGCTACACCTTC	CATSRDLQGYSYTF
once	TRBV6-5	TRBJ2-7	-	TGTGCCAGCGGCCGGGACTTCAGCTCCTACGAGCAGTACTTC	CASGRDFSSYEQYF
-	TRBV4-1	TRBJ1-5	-	TGCGCCAGCAGCCAAGGGGCAGTTCCTTTTAGCAATCAGCCCCAGCATTTT	CASSQGAVPFSNQPQHF
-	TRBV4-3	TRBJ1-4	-	TGCGCCAGCAGCCAAGATGGGCCAGCTTATGCAACTAATGAAAAACTGTTTTTT	CASSQDGPAYATNEKLFF
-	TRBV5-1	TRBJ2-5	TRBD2	TGCGCCAGCAGCTTGATGTCCGGGGGGAGGGAGACCCAGTACTTC	CASSLMSGGRETQYF
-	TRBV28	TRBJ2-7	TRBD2	TGTGCCAGCAGTTTCAGGACTAGCGGCGAGCAGTACTTC	CASSFRTSGEQYF
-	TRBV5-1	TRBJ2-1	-	TGCGCCAGCAGCTTGGTCGATGAGCAGTTCTTC	CASSLVDEQFF
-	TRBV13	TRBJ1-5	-	TGTGCCAGCAGCTTACAGGGTCAGCCCCAGCATTTT	CASSLQGQPQHF
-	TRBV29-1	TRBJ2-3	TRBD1	TGCAGCGTTGCCCAGACAGGGGGTGTTGATACGCAGTATTTT	CSVAQTGGVDTQYF
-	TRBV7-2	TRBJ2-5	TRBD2	TGTGCCAGCAGCCGTCGACTAGCGGGAGGAGAGACCCAGTACTTC	CASSRRLAGGETQYF
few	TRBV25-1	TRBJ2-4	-	TGTGCCAGCAGTGAGCCCCGGGCAGGGGCTGAGAAAAACATTCAGTACTTC	CASSEPRAGAEKNIQYF
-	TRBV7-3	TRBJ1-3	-	TGTGCCAGCAGCTTAGTCCCCTCCGGAAACACCATATATTTT	CASSLVPSGNTIYF
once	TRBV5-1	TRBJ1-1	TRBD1	TGCGCCAGCAGCTGGCAGGGGGCGCAAATAAACACTGAAGCTTTCTTT	CASSWQGAQINTEAFF
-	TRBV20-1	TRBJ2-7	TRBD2	TGCAGTGCTAGTTGGAGCGGGAGGGAGTACGAGCAGTACTTC	CSASWSGREYEQYF
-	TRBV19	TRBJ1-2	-	TGTGCCAGTTCCCACCCATGGGGAGGCTATGGCTACACCTTC	CASSHPWGGYGYTF
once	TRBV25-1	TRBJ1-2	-	TGTGCCAGCAGTTCCGCAGGGATGAACTATGGCTACACCTTC	CASSSAGMNYGYTF
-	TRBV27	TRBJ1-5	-	TGTGCCAGCAGTTTATATAACGACGGGGAAAATCAGCCCCAGCATTTT	CASSLYNDGENQPQHF
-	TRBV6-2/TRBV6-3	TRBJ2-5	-	TGTGCCAGCAGTACTAGTTCGGAGACCCAGTACTTC	CASSTSSETQYF
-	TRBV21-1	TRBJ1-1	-	TGTGCCAGCAGCAGAGGGTGGATGAACACTGAAGCTTTCTTT	CASSRGWMNTEAFF
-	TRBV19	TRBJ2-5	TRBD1	TGTGCCAGTAGTGCCGACAGGGGCAGAGTGGAGACCCAGTACTTC	CASSADRGRVETQYF
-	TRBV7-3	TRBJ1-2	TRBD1	TGTGCCAGCAGCGTAACCGGGACAGACAACTATGGCTACACCTTC	CASSVTGTDNYGYTF
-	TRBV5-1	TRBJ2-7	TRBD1	TGCGCCAGCACCGGACAGGTTACCTACGAGCAGTACTTC	CASTGQVTYEQYF
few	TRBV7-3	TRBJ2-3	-	TGTGCCAGCAGCTCACATCCTAGCACAGATACGCAGTATTTT	CASSSHPSTDTQYF
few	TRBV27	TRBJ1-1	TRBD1	TGTGCCAGCAGTACAGGGGGTACTGAAGCTTTCTTT	CASSTGGTEAFF
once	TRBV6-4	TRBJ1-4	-	TGTGCCAGCAGTGACCGTAAAGACTCCGGGGGTACTAATGAAAAACTGTTTTTT	CASSDRKDSGGTNEKLFF
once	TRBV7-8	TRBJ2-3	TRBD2	TGTGCCAGCAGCTTGGGATTGACTAGCGGAGGCACAGATACGCAGTATTTT	CASSLGLTSGGTDTQYF
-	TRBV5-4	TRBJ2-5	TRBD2	TGTGCCACACAACTAGCGGGAACCCAAGAGACCCAGTACTTC	CATQLAGTQETQYF
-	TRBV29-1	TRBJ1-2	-	TGCAGCGCCACCCTGACAGGTAGATGGGACTATGGCTACACCTTC	CSATLTGRWDYGYTF